This T cell receptor (beta chain) came from a study of blood T cell repertoires in COVID-19. Overall study context: T cells, B-cell-depleted T cells, or PBMCs supplied cDNA or gDNA.

The germline V and J ends were trimmed by 6 bases and 1 base, with 12 bases remaining between them. Germline values: CDR1 SNHLY, CDR2 FYNNEI. CDR3 length equals 15 residues. As processed by the authors: Reference gene primers were amplified, and this amplification served to estimate nucleated cell counts. Libraries were prepared by immunoSEQ multiplex PCR; TCRdb keeps only in-frame clonotypes and omits some of them. V and J calls and clone size are as listed in that table; D and trimming were resolved from the DNA. This table has 210,000 or so clones, 85% to 90% appearing once. This rearrangement joins TRBV2 to TRBJ2-2; perhaps TRBD1 as D (6 bases). The clonotype originates from a woman aged 55 to 70 with acute or convalescent COVID-19. Input material: peripheral blood. The CDR3 spells CASRLEQGNTGELFF. The CDR3, as DNA: TGTGCCAGCAGATTGGAACAGGGGAACACCGGGGAGCTGTTTTTT.